The 27 T cell receptor beta chains below come from one sample, sequenced in a study of blood T cell repertoires in COVID-19. Data came from immunoSEQ multiplex PCR; TCRdb stores just in-frame clones and leaves some out. The sample lists 40,000 to 45,000 clones, around 90% occurring once. Sequencing was done on a sample of peripheral blood. The receptors derive from a man aged 45-60 years with active COVID-19.

V is TRBV27 and J is TRBJ2-2, with D uncertain. This CDR3 is 13 amino acids long. Trimming shortened V by 0 bases and J by 6 bases, and 5 bases separated the two germline ends. Looked up from germline, CDR1 is MNHEY and CDR2 is SMNVEV (reference sequence). The CDR3 DNA follows: TGTGCCAGCAGTTTATCAGGAGCCGGGGAGCTGTTTTTT. Translating gives CASSLSGAGELFF.

The J gene is TRBJ1-4, the V gene TRBV5-5; 7 bases align to TRBD1. CDR1 is SGHKS and CDR2 is YYEKEE in the germline V gene (reference sequence). Germline trimming cut 4 bases from V and 8 bases from J; bases unmatched to any gene: 11. This CDR3 has 15 amino acids. In DNA, the CDR3 is TGTGCCAGCAGCCCAATTGGGACAGAAGGGGAAAAACTGTTTTTT. Encoded protein: CASSPIGTEGEKLFF.

The chain uses TRBV15 and TRBJ2-7, with D possibly TRBD2 on 6 matching bases. The CDR3 is 15 amino acids. V lost 0 bases and J 6 bases, leaving 15 bases between the germline ends. The germline V gene has CDR1 LNHNV and CDR2 YYDKDF (reference sequence). CDR3 in DNA: TGTGCCACCAGCAGAGATCAGGCGAGAGCGGGCGAGCAGTACTTC. This codes for CATSRDQARAGEQYF.

The chain has TRBV6-5 and TRBJ1-2, with D perhaps TRBD1 (6 bases). Germline V lookup: CDR1 MNHEY, CDR2 SVGAGI. This CDR3 region has 13 residues. Trimming pared 8 bases from V and 2 bases from J, leaving 12 bases between. The CDR3, as DNA: TGTGCCAGCTTACACAGGGAGAACTATGGCTACACCTTC. Encoded protein: CASLHRENYGYTF.

The table lists this clone with a count of one. This chain uses TRBV2 with TRBJ2-5; D not certain. The CDR3 spans 10 residues. V shed 6 bases and J shed 4 bases, with 3 bases lying between them. Germline CDR1 SNHLY, CDR2 FYNNEI. The CDR3 sequence: CASRRETQYF. CDR3 DNA: TGTGCCAGCAGGCGAGAGACCCAGTACTTC.

This chain links TRBV19 with TRBJ2-2, with 8 bases matching TRBD1. Per the germline V gene, CDR1 is LNHDA and CDR2 is SQIVND (reference sequence). Unmatched junction bases numbered 8, after V lost 4 bases and J lost 7 bases. The CDR3 length is 15 residues. In DNA, the CDR3 is TGTGCCAGTAGTAGGAGTCAGGGGGCTTACGGGGAGCTGTTTTTT. This gives the protein CASSRSQGAYGELFF. Full variable domain (outside the CDR3, taken from reference TRBV19 and TRBJ2-2): DGGITQSPKYLFRKEGQNVTLSCEQNLNHDAMYWYRQDPGQGLRLIYYSQIVNDFQKGDIAEGYSVSREKKESFPLTVTSAQKNPTAFYLCASSRSQGAYGELFFGEGSRLTVL.

DNA for the CDR3: TGCGCCAGCAGACCCGGGACAGGGGTTGAAAAACTGTTTTTT. As protein: CASRPGTGVEKLFF. The chain employs TRBV5-1 and TRBJ1-4; 10 bases align to TRBD1. There are 14 residues in the CDR3. CDR1 and CDR2 from the germline V gene are SGHRS and YFSETQ. Losses at the gene ends were 5 bases for V and 7 bases for J; bases not matched to a gene: 5. The full variable domain, rest sourced from reference TRBV5-1 and TRBJ1-4, is KAGVTQTPRYLIKTRGQQVTLSCSPISGHRSVSWYQQTPGQGLQFLFEYFSETQRNKGNFPGRFSGRQFSNSRSEMNVSTLELGDSALYLCASRPGTGVEKLFFGSGTQLSVL.

This chain links TRBV29-1 with TRBJ2-2; 8 bases align to TRBD2. Germline V gives CDR1 SQVTM, CDR2 ANQGSEA. V shed 8 bases and J 7 bases; nucleotides not matched to a gene: 12. The CDR3 runs 14 residues. CDR3 sequence reads: CSTQVPGGGGELFF. In DNA form, the CDR3 reads TGCAGCACCCAGGTCCCCGGGGGGGGCGGGGAGCTGTTTTTT.

The rearrangement links TRBV28 to TRBJ2-4, with TRBD2 matching 9 bases. CDR1 is MDHEN, CDR2 SYDVKM, per germline. The CDR3 covers 15 residues. The V segment lost 5 bases and the J segment 6 bases; nucleotides outside the gene matches: 8. In DNA, the CDR3 is TGTGCCAGCAGTCCTGGCGGGAGGGCCGGAAACATTCAGTACTTC. The encoded protein is CASSPGGRAGNIQYF.

The chain carries TRBV21-1 and TRBJ2-2; TRBD1, as called in the table, went unchecked against the DNA. TRBV21-1 is annotated as a pseudogene. This CDR3 has 12 residues. This CDR3 is CASGTGKGELFF. CDR3 in DNA: TGTGCCAGCGGTACAGGGAAAGGGGAGCTGTTTTTT.

The V gene is TRBV28, the J gene TRBJ1-1; D perhaps matches TRBD1 (6 bases). This CDR3 is built from 13 residues. The germline V and J ends were trimmed by 7 bases and 3 bases, with 12 bases remaining between them. CDR1 is MDHEN, CDR2 SYDVKM, per germline. The CDR3 bases are TGTGCCAGCAAGGGAGGGGGACACACTGAAGCTTTCTTT. Amino acids: CASKGGGHTEAFF.

This clone has only one observation. The chain employs TRBV19 and TRBJ2-7, with 11 nucleotides matching TRBD1. The CDR3 extends over 13 amino acids. Per the germline V gene, CDR1 is LNHDA and CDR2 is SQIVND (reference sequence). Unmatched junction bases numbered 2, after V lost 6 bases and J lost 4 bases. CDR3 nucleotides: TGTGCCAGTAGCGGGACAGGGGGGTACGAGCAGTACTTC. This gives the protein CASSGTGGYEQYF.

The chain employs TRBV28 and TRBJ2-3, with D possibly being TRBD1 (6 bases). From germline, CDR1 is MDHEN and CDR2 SYDVKM. This CDR3 has 15 residues. V was cut by 4 bases and J by 4 bases, with 15 bases left in between. CDR3 DNA sequence: TGTGCCAGCAGTTGGGGAGACAGGCGGTCAGATACGCAGTATTTT. This sequence encodes CASSWGDRRSDTQYF. The entire variable domain, with the rest obtained from reference TRBV28 and TRBJ2-3, is as follows: DVKVTQSSRYLVKRTGEKVFLECVQDMDHENMFWYRQDPGLGLRLIYFSYDVKMKEKGDIPEGYSVSREKKERFSLILESASTNQTSMYLCASSWGDRRSDTQYFGPGTRLTVL.

This clone was detected a few times. V usage is TRBV2 and J usage is TRBJ1-2; 7 bases are shared with TRBD1. With 3 bases clipped from V and 8 bases from J, the junction kept 15 bases outside the gene matches. There are 16 residues in the CDR3. Per germline, CDR1 SNHLY and CDR2 FYNNEI. This chain's CDR3 is CASSDVPGTDTSGYTF. The CDR3 nucleotides read TGTGCCAGCAGTGATGTCCCTGGGACAGACACGAGCGGCTACACCTTC.

The gene calls are TRBV7-2 and TRBJ1-1, with D unclear. The germline V gene has CDR1 SGHTA and CDR2 FQGNSA. This CDR3 region has 17 residues. The ends were cut back, 4 bases at V and 0 bases at J, with 18 bases in the middle. CDR3 in DNA: TGTGCCAGCAGCTATGGCCGGTACACAGATATGAACACTGAAGCTTTCTTT. This translates into CASSYGRYTDMNTEAFF.

This chain connects TRBV19 to TRBJ2-1; weak D call: TRBD1 (5 bases). The V end was cut by 6 bases, the J end by 8 bases, with 14 bases between. The CDR3 spans 13 residues. Germline V gene lookup returns CDR1 LNHDA and CDR2 SQIVND (reference sequence). In DNA form, the CDR3 reads TGTGCCAGTAGCCCAGGGTTTAGGTATGAGCAGTTCTTC. Its protein product is CASSPGFRYEQFF.

The V and J genes are TRBV11-2 and TRBJ1-5; D remains unclear. Germline V gene sequence: CDR1 SGHAT, CDR2 FQNNGV. Trimming left V 5 bases short and J 3 bases short, with 8 bases between. The CDR3 runs to 13 residues. The CDR3 loop reads CASSTDINQPQHF. In nucleotides, the CDR3 is TGTGCCAGCAGCACTGACATCAATCAGCCCCAGCATTTT.

The chain combines TRBV30 with TRBJ1-2, with TRBD1 identical over 12 bases. Germline V gene sequence: CDR1 GTSNPN, CDR2 SVGIG (reference sequence). This CDR3 comprises 13 residues. J lost 8 bases, V lost 3 bases, and 4 bases had no gene match. The DNA for the CDR3 is TGTGCCTGGAGCCCCGGGACAGGGGGCGGCTACACCTTC. Its protein product is CAWSPGTGGGYTF.

The genes are TRBV15 and TRBJ2-1, with 11 bases aligning to TRBD2. The CDR3 loop spans 14 amino acids. Trimming at V came to 6 bases and at J to 6 bases, leaving 4 bases not matched to a gene. Germline assignment: CDR1 LNHNV and CDR2 YYDKDF (reference sequence). This CDR3 is CATRGTSGINEQFF. CDR3 coding DNA: TGTGCCACCAGAGGGACTAGCGGCATCAATGAGCAGTTCTTC.

The CDR3: CASALRQGGTGELFF. DNA of the CDR3: TGTGCTAGTGCCCTTCGACAGGGAGGCACCGGGGAGCTGTTTTTT. The rearrangement links TRBV12-5 to TRBJ2-2; D perhaps matches TRBD1 (7 bases). The CDR3 extends over 15 amino acids. Germline lookup yields CDR1 LGHNT and CDR2 FRNRAP. V lost 7 bases to trimming and J lost 4 bases, with 16 bases between them. The variable domain in full, completed from reference TRBV12-5 and TRBJ2-2, reads DARVTQTPRHKVTEMGQEVTMRCQPILGHNTVFWYRQTMMQGLELLAYFRNRAPLDDSGMPKDRFSAEMPDATLATLKIQPSEPRDSAVYFCASALRQGGTGELFFGEGSRLTVL.

Only one count was recorded for this clone. This chain links TRBV18 with TRBJ1-2; TRBD1 aligns across 8 bases. The CDR3 extends over 13 amino acids. V trimming: 3 bases; J trimming: 3 bases; junction bases outside the gene matches: 0. Germline V gene data show CDR1 as KGHSH and CDR2 as LQKENI. CDR3 residues: CASSPDRDYGYTF. The CDR3, as DNA: TGTGCCAGCTCACCGGACAGGGACTATGGCTACACCTTC.

J is TRBJ1-1 and V is TRBV9, with 7 bases that match TRBD1. Germline loops: CDR1 SGDLS, CDR2 YYNGEE. Unmatched junction bases numbered 8, after V lost 3 bases and J lost 3 bases. The CDR3 length is 15 residues. The CDR3, as DNA: TGTGCCAGCAGCGCAGACAGGGCAGAGGACACTGAAGCTTTCTTT. Protein: CASSADRAEDTEAFF.

V is TRBV7-4 and J is TRBJ2-2, with 12 bases fitting TRBD2. Germline V gene data show CDR1 as SGHVT and CDR2 as SQSDAQ. With 1 base clipped from V and 4 bases from J, the junction kept 10 bases outside the gene matches. The CDR3 is 19 residues long. This CDR3 reads CASSLGRLAGDRGTGELFF. CDR3 in DNA: TGTGCCAGCAGCTTAGGGCGACTAGCGGGAGATCGAGGCACCGGGGAGCTGTTTTTT.

The chain uses TRBV2 and TRBJ1-1; D is ambiguous. CDR1 and CDR2 (germline): SNHLY, FYNNEI. The CDR3 is 15 amino acids. Trimming left V 2 bases short and J 3 bases short, with 13 bases between. This CDR3 is CASSEPGERDTEAFF. CDR3 coding DNA: TGTGCCAGCAGTGAACCTGGGGAGAGGGACACTGAAGCTTTCTTT.

The chain carries TRBV28 and TRBJ2-2, with 7 bases lining up with TRBD1. Germline V lookup: CDR1 MDHEN, CDR2 SYDVKM. V lost 7 bases to trimming and J lost 1 base; unmatched junction nucleotides: 6. The CDR3 runs 15 residues. CDR3 in amino acids: CASTHRTGNTGELFF. DNA of the CDR3: TGTGCCAGCACCCACCGGACAGGGAACACCGGGGAGCTGTTTTTT.

This chain joins TRBV5-1 and TRBJ2-7; perhaps TRBD2 as D (6 bases). V was cut by 4 bases and J by 0 bases, with 17 bases left in between. Germline CDR1 SGHRS, CDR2 YFSETQ. The CDR3 is made up of 16 amino acids. The CDR3 loop is CASSPTLALSSYEQYF. For the CDR3, the DNA is TGCGCCAGCAGCCCAACTCTAGCGCTCAGCTCCTACGAGCAGTACTTC.

The sample holds one count of this clone. This chain links TRBV28 with TRBJ2-7; tentatively, D is TRBD2 (5 bases). The CDR3 sequence is 12 residues long. The germline V and J ends were trimmed by 7 bases and 1 base, with 8 bases remaining between them. CDR1 is MDHEN, CDR2 SYDVKM, per germline. The CDR3 DNA reads as TGTGCCAGCAAATCGGGGTCCTACGAGCAGTACTTC. Its translation is CASKSGSYEQYF. Drawing the rest from reference TRBV28 and TRBJ2-7, the complete variable domain is DVKVTQSSRYLVKRTGEKVFLECVQDMDHENMFWYRQDPGLGLRLIYFSYDVKMKEKGDIPEGYSVSREKKERFSLILESASTNQTSMYLCASKSGSYEQYFGPGTRLTVT.